These 27 T cell receptor beta chains were sequenced from one sample in a study of OX40 agonist ivuxolimab in advanced cancers. Only in-frame clones appear in the TCRdb table, and some are missing; sequencing was by immunoSEQ multiplex PCR. Seen here are some 140,000 clones, about nine tenths observed once, and the top ten hold about 1%. The sequences come from CD4+ or CD8+ T cells sorted from blood, collected in a trial of the OX40 agonist ivuxolimab. The receptors here all came from an adult with an advanced solid tumor such as melanoma, head and neck, liver or kidney cancer.

The CDR3: CASSIERNTQYF. The CDR3 DNA reads TGTGCCAGTAGTATAGAAAGGAATACGCAGTATTTT. This rearrangement joins TRBV19 to TRBJ2-3; no clear D. The V gene's germline CDR1 is LNHDA and CDR2 SQIVND (reference sequence). This CDR3 is built from 12 residues. V dropped 0 bases and J dropped 7 bases, with 5 bases sitting between them.

The chain carries TRBV19 and TRBJ2-7; perhaps TRBD1 as D (5 bases). This CDR3 is 14 amino acids long. Germline assignment: CDR1 LNHDA and CDR2 SQIVND (reference sequence). V gave up 1 base and J gave up 6 bases, with 13 bases separating them. CDR3 region: CASSIVAGSGEQYF. The DNA of the CDR3 is TGTGCCAGTAGTATAGTCGCAGGGTCGGGCGAGCAGTACTTC.

V gene TRBV10-3 combines with J gene TRBJ2-3, with a tentative D call TRBD1 (6 bases). CDR3 length: 16 residues. In germline, CDR1 is ENHRY, CDR2 SYGVKD. Deletions cut 3 bases from V and 2 bases from J, with 15 bases between. DNA for the CDR3: TGTGCCATCAGTGAACTGACAGGAGATCTCACAGATACGCAGTATTTT. Translated, it gives CAISELTGDLTDTQYF.

Note on this clone: The junction shows a germline mismatch at one end, possibly a read error. V is TRBV7-7 and J is TRBJ2-1; D may be TRBD2 (5 bases). The CDR3 covers 13 residues. Per germline, CDR1 SSHAT and CDR2 FNYEAQ (reference sequence). The chain's CDR3 is CASSLGVDNEQFF. CDR3 DNA sequence: TGTGCTAGCAGCCTCGGGGTGGACAATGAGCAGTTCTTC.

V is TRBV19 and J is TRBJ2-7, with TRBD2 identical over 15 bases. V gave up 10 bases and J gave up 5 bases; unmatched junction bases: 9. Per the germline V gene, CDR1 is LNHDA and CDR2 is SQIVND (reference sequence). The CDR3 sequence is 15 residues long. The CDR3 region has the DNA TGTGCCATCCGAGGACTAGCGGGAGGGCCGCACGAGCAGTACTTC. It translates to CAIRGLAGGPHEQYF. The complete variable domain, with remaining parts taken from reference TRBV19 and TRBJ2-7, reads DGGITQSPKYLFRKEGQNVTLSCEQNLNHDAMYWYRQDPGQGLRLIYYSQIVNDFQKGDIAEGYSVSREKKESFPLTVTSAQKNPTAFYLCAIRGLAGGPHEQYFGPGTRLTVT.

The chain uses TRBV19 and TRBJ2-7; D possibly corresponds to TRBD2 (5 bases). V lost 7 bases and J lost 2, with 15 bases in between. The CDR3 is 14 amino acids. The germline V gene has CDR1 LNHDA and CDR2 SQIVND (reference sequence). The CDR3 sequence is CASKPRGGAYEQYF. The CDR3 nucleotides are TGTGCCAGTAAACCTCGAGGAGGCGCCTACGAGCAGTACTTC.

The J gene is TRBJ2-7, the V gene TRBV7-8, with D perhaps TRBD2 (6 bases). The CDR3 spans 15 residues. Germline-derived CDR1 and CDR2 are SGHVS and FQNEAQ. V was clipped by 1 base and J by 1 base, with 11 bases between them. The CDR3 nucleotides read TGTGCCAGCAGCTTAGGCGGGGCAGGGTCCTACGAGCAGTACTTC. This translates into CASSLGGAGSYEQYF.

The sample holds one count of this clone. The chain couples TRBV19 to TRBJ2-3; no firm D call. V lost 0 bases and J 6 bases, leaving 10 bases between the germline ends. The CDR3 sequence is 14 residues long. The germline gives CDR1 LNHDA, CDR2 SQIVND (reference sequence). Written as DNA, the CDR3 is TGTGCCAGTAGTATAGATCCGGGCAGGGATACGCAGTATTTT. Its translation: CASSIDPGRDTQYF.

The J gene is TRBJ2-5, the V gene TRBV6-5; D perhaps matches TRBD2 (6 bases). The J call may be faulty, since TRBJ2-7 better matches the DNA end. Germline CDR1 and CDR2: MNHEY and SVGAGI. There are 15 residues in the CDR3. This chain's CDR3 is CASSYRDSGTYEQYF. In DNA, the CDR3 is TGTGCCAGCAGTTACAGGGACTCAGGGACCTACGAGCAGTACTTC.

The chain recombines TRBV28 with TRBJ2-7, with D tentatively TRBD1 (6 bases). The CDR3 contains 14 residues. Trimming shortened V by 2 bases and J by 4 bases, and 12 bases separated the two germline ends. Looked up from germline, CDR1 is MDHEN and CDR2 is SYDVKM. CDR3 coding DNA: TGTGCCAGCAGTTTACCACAGGGAAGATACGAGCAGTACTTC. As protein: CASSLPQGRYEQYF.

This clone was picked up a small number of times. The DNA of the CDR3 is TGTGCCAGCAGCTTAGCTTTAGGGGGAGGTCAGCCCCAGCATTTT. It translates to CASSLALGGGQPQHF. This chain connects TRBV7-2 to TRBJ1-5; possible D gene TRBD1, 6 bases. Germline V gene sequence: CDR1 SGHTA, CDR2 FQGNSA. The CDR3 is 15 amino acids. Deletions cut 0 bases from V and 6 bases from J, with 12 bases between.

The V call is TRBV7-9, the J call TRBJ2-1, with 7 nucleotides matching TRBD1. CDR3 length: 16 residues. Losses at the gene ends were 5 bases for V and 4 bases for J; bases not matched to a gene: 11. Per germline, CDR1 SEHNR and CDR2 FQNEAQ (reference sequence). The chain's CDR3 is CASSPPGQSLYNEQFF. In DNA, the CDR3 is TGTGCCAGCAGCCCCCCGGGACAGAGCTTATACAATGAGCAGTTCTTC.

The chain recombines TRBV2 with TRBJ1-2; no reliable D call. V was pared by 3 bases and J by 0 bases, with 2 bases between. Germline lookup yields CDR1 SNHLY and CDR2 FYNNEI. CDR3 length: 12 residues. The CDR3 loop reads CASSDSNYGYTF. The DNA of the CDR3 is TGTGCCAGCAGTGATTCTAACTATGGCTACACCTTC.

The V gene is TRBV5-4, the J gene TRBJ2-5; D may match TRBD1 or TRBD2 (5 bases each). The CDR3 contains 15 residues. Germline CDR1 reads SGHNT; CDR2 reads YYREEE (reference sequence). V was pared by 1 base and J by 3 bases, with 13 bases between. The CDR3 sequence: CASSLYGAGKETQYF. The DNA for the CDR3 is TGTGCCAGCAGCTTGTACGGGGCGGGTAAAGAGACCCAGTACTTC.

The rearrangement links TRBV7-9 to TRBJ1-5; D not certain. V lost 2 bases and J 4 bases, leaving 3 bases between the germline ends. CDR1 and CDR2 from the germline V gene are SEHNR and FQNEAQ (reference sequence). The CDR3 is made up of 12 amino acids. This CDR3 reads CASSLSNQPQHF. In DNA, the CDR3 is TGTGCCAGCAGCTTATCAAATCAGCCCCAGCATTTT.

The genes are TRBV5-1 and TRBJ2-7, with 7 positions matching TRBD1. Germline trimming cut 0 bases from V and 1 base from J; bases unmatched to any gene: 7. The CDR3 is 16 residues long. From germline, CDR1 is SGHRS and CDR2 YFSETQ. CDR3: CASSLALGQTSYEQYF. CDR3 DNA: TGCGCCAGCAGCTTGGCCCTGGGACAGACTTCCTACGAGCAGTACTTC.

The J gene is TRBJ1-2, the V gene TRBV6-5; D is unclear. Germline assignment: CDR1 MNHEY and CDR2 SVGAGI. The V gene lost 6 bases and the J gene lost 2 bases, with 10 bases spanning the gap. This CDR3 has 13 residues. The CDR3 bases are TGTGCCAGCAGATACGACAACAACTATGGCTACACCTTC. Its translation: CASRYDNNYGYTF.

The chain joins TRBV6-5 to TRBJ2-3, with 10 bases aligning to TRBD1. The CDR3 consists of 15 residues. J was trimmed by 6 bases and V by 6 bases; bases with no gene match: 9. Germline V lookup: CDR1 MNHEY, CDR2 SVGAGI. Here the CDR3 DNA reads TGTGCCAGCAGCGATGACAGGGGGCGTTCGGATACGCAGTATTTT. Translating it yields CASSDDRGRSDTQYF.

The chain uses TRBV14 and TRBJ1-3; 8 bases fit TRBD1. V was pared by 2 bases and J by 8 bases, with 5 bases of the junction left unmatched. Germline lookup yields CDR1 SGHDN and CDR2 FVKESK. This CDR3 has 14 residues. The DNA for the CDR3 is TGTGCCAGCAGCCAATCGGACAGGGTGGACACCATATATTTT. Translating it yields CASSQSDRVDTIYF.

The chain is built from TRBV7-3 and TRBJ2-7; 7 nucleotides match TRBD2. CDR1 SGHTA and CDR2 FQGTGA come from the germline V gene. CDR3 length: 15 residues. V gave up 2 bases and J gave up 4 bases; unmatched junction bases: 8. CDR3 region: CASSLLAGVGYEQYF. The CDR3 nucleotides read TGTGCCAGCAGCTTACTGGCGGGAGTGGGGTACGAGCAGTACTTC. The full variable domain, in which reference TRBV7-3 and TRBJ2-7 provide the parts outside the CDR3, is GAGVSQTPSNKVTEKGKYVELRCDPISGHTALYWYRQSLGQGPEFLIYFQGTGAADDSGLPNDRFFAVRPEGSVSTLKIQRTERGDSAVYLCASSLLAGVGYEQYFGPGTRLTVT.

The chain uses TRBV7-2 and TRBJ1-3; D gene uncertain. This CDR3 has 15 amino acids. Trimming left V 5 bases short and J 4 bases short, with 15 bases between. CDR1 SGHTA and CDR2 FQGNSA come from the germline V gene. Here the CDR3 reads CASSTDGGAGNTIYF. The CDR3, as DNA: TGTGCCAGCAGCACCGACGGTGGAGCGGGAAACACCATATATTTT.

There are a few counts of this clone. The J gene is TRBJ1-4, the V gene TRBV5-1; unclear D gene. V dropped 4 bases and J dropped 5 bases, with 6 bases sitting between them. This CDR3 has 12 amino acids. CDR1 and CDR2 (germline): SGHRS, YFSETQ. The CDR3 DNA follows: TGCGCCAGCAGCCAACCCAATGAAAAACTGTTTTTT. Protein sequence: CASSQPNEKLFF. Supplemented by reference TRBV5-1 and TRBJ1-4, the full variable domain reads KAGVTQTPRYLIKTRGQQVTLSCSPISGHRSVSWYQQTPGQGLQFLFEYFSETQRNKGNFPGRFSGRQFSNSRSEMNVSTLELGDSALYLCASSQPNEKLFFGSGTQLSVL.

V usage is TRBV9 and J usage is TRBJ2-3; D may correspond to TRBD1 or TRBD2 (5 bases each). CDR3 size: 13 residues. The V gene's germline CDR1 is SGDLS and CDR2 YYNGEE. The ends were cut back, 0 bases at V and 9 bases at J, with 11 bases in the middle. The CDR3 sequence: CASSVEPGATQYF. CDR3 DNA: TGTGCCAGCAGCGTAGAGCCCGGGGCCACGCAGTATTTT.

The chain combines TRBV25-1 with TRBJ2-2, with 7 bases lining up with TRBD1. Germline assignment: CDR1 MGHDK and CDR2 SYGVNS. The ends lost 4 bases at V and 7 bases at J; junction bases unmatched: 6. CDR3 length: 14 residues. CDR3 amino acids: CASSGQGEGGELFF. The CDR3 nucleotides read TGTGCCAGCAGTGGACAGGGAGAGGGCGGGGAGCTGTTTTTT. Drawing the rest from reference TRBV25-1 and TRBJ2-2, the complete variable domain is EADIYQTPRYLVIGTGKKITLECSQTMGHDKMYWYQQDPGMELHLIHYSYGVNSTEKGDLSSESTVSRIRTEHFPLTLESARPSHTSQYLCASSGQGEGGELFFGEGSRLTVL.

The chain uses TRBV19 and TRBJ2-1; the match to TRBD1 covers 10 bases. Trimming removed 6 bases from V and 3 bases from J; junction bases left unmatched: 5. Germline CDR1 reads LNHDA; CDR2 reads SQIVND (reference sequence). This CDR3 contains 15 residues. CDR3 protein: CASSPGTGVYNEQFF. The CDR3 nucleotides read TGTGCCAGTAGCCCCGGGACAGGGGTCTACAATGAGCAGTTCTTC.

The V gene is TRBV27, the J gene TRBJ1-5; D uncertain. Per germline, CDR1 MNHEY and CDR2 SMNVEV (reference sequence). V was trimmed by 0 bases and J by 0 bases, leaving 12 bases between them. There are 17 residues in the CDR3. The CDR3, as DNA: TGTGCCAGCAGTTTATCAGGTTCTTTCTATAGCAATCAGCCCCAGCATTTT. Translation: CASSLSGSFYSNQPQHF.

This chain links TRBV6-5 with TRBJ2-5; D is uncertain. Germline V gene data show CDR1 as MNHEY and CDR2 as SVGAGI. Deletions cut 7 bases from V and 1 base from J, with 10 bases between. The CDR3 is made up of 13 amino acids. The CDR3 region has the DNA TGTGCCAGCACCAAACAAGCCCAAGAGACCCAGTACTTC. Translating it yields CASTKQAQETQYF.